One and the same sample provided the 8 T cell receptor beta chains below, sequenced in a study of identical twins. TCRdb analysed the 5' RACE reads with MiXCR anew, one entry per CDR3 protein. Among about 720,000 distinct CDR3 sequences, about 20% were seen once, and the ten largest hold around 14%. Separately, the same data were catalogued under a study of T cells expressing NK-cell markers.

Sequenced material: PBMCs. Receptors originate from a woman younger than 30 in good health.

In this sample, this clonotype turned up a few times. The rearrangement links TRBV15 to TRBJ2-1, with 7 bases aligning to TRBD2. V gave up 0 bases and J gave up 3 bases; unmatched junction bases: 5. Germline lookup yields CDR1 LNHNV and CDR2 YYDKDF (reference sequence). There are 16 residues in the CDR3. CDR3 nucleotide sequence: TGTGCCACCAGCAGAGATCCCCTAGCGGACTACAATGAGCAGTTCTTC. Translated, it gives CATSRDPLADYNEQFF.

The sample holds many counts of this clonotype. The chain joins TRBV7-2 to TRBJ2-5; D may correspond to TRBD1 or TRBD2 (5 bases each). The V end was cut by 5 bases, the J end by 14 bases, with 21 bases between. The CDR3 is 13 residues long. CDR1 and CDR2 (germline): SGHTA, FQGNSA. CDR3: CASSRRDLIRPYF. As DNA, the CDR3 is TGTGCCAGCAGCCGCAGGGACCTTATACGACCTTACTTC.

This clonotype was observed a handful of times. V and J are TRBV6-1 and TRBJ2-7; 11 nucleotides align to TRBD2. The CDR3 is 17 residues long. V shed 5 bases, J shed 5 bases, and the junction held 14 bases outside the gene matches. Germline CDR1 is MNHNS and CDR2 is SASEGT. The CDR3 DNA is TGTGCCAGCAGTCATAGCGGGAGGGCTTTGTATTCACACGAGCAGTACTTC. Translating gives CASSHSGRALYSHEQYF.

The chain couples TRBV3-1 to TRBJ2-1; D unclear. Germline values: CDR1 LGHDT, CDR2 YNNKEL (reference sequence). This CDR3 region has 13 residues. The V gene lost 1 base and the J gene lost 5 bases, with 6 bases spanning the gap. The CDR3, as DNA: TGTGCCAGCAGCCAAGGGCAAGACAATGAGCAGTTCTTC. Protein: CASSQGQDNEQFF.

V usage is TRBV5-4 and J usage is TRBJ1-6; D is possibly TRBD1 (5 bases). The CDR3 runs to 14 residues. CDR1 is SGHNT and CDR2 is YYREEE in the germline V gene (reference sequence). V lost 4 bases to trimming and J lost 5 bases, with 10 bases between them. CDR3 DNA: TGTGCCAGCAGCATCGACAGAGATAATTCACCCCTCCACTTT. Its translation: CASSIDRDNSPLHF.

This clonotype was found a few times. This rearrangement joins TRBV20-1 to TRBJ2-1, with no clear D. CDR1 and CDR2 from the germline V gene are DFQATT and SNEGSKA (reference sequence). Trimming removed 4 bases from V and 8 bases from J, with 9 bases in between. The CDR3 sequence is 11 residues long. The CDR3 DNA reads as TGCAGTGCTACGGTGAGAGATGAGCAGTTCTTC. Residues: CSATVRDEQFF.

The chain uses TRBV20-1 and TRBJ2-1; D is possibly TRBD2 (7 bases). CDR3 length: 12 amino acids. V was trimmed by 3 bases and J by 14 bases, leaving 17 bases between them. CDR1 and CDR2 from the germline V gene are DFQATT and SNEGSKA (reference sequence). CDR3 nucleotide sequence: TGCAGTGCTAGGGCACCGGACAGCGGGGAGTTCTTC. It specifies CSARAPDSGEFF.

This clonotype was seen just once. V gene TRBV4-1 combines with J gene TRBJ2-7; TRBD1 might be the D (6 bases). Between the trimmed V and J ends, which lost 8 bases and 5 bases, there was a span of 13 bases. Per the germline V gene, CDR1 is MGHRA and CDR2 is YSYEKL. This CDR3 has 12 residues. The CDR3 DNA reads TGCGCCAGCGCAGGGGAAGTCCACGAGCAGTACTTC. Translated, it gives CASAGEVHEQYF.